This entry lists 32 T cell receptor beta chains sequenced from one sample in a study of Ad26.COV2.S vaccination and SARS-CoV-2 variants. Described treatment: some 19 received Ad26.COV2.S at low or high dose, single or two shots; about 5 received placebo; per-sample allocation not given. Samples came from day 63 after the first vaccine or placebo injection. Data came from immunoSEQ multiplex PCR; TCRdb stores just in-frame clones and leaves some out. The sample holds some 500,000 clones; nearly 90% are singletons and the top ten take around 2.5%. This material consisted of peripheral blood, taken in a trial of Ad26.COV2.S vaccine versus placebo. The receptors here all came from a person between 18 and 59 years old who received the Ad26.COV2.S COVID-19 vaccine or a placebo.

This rearrangement joins TRBV6-2 or TRBV6-3 to TRBJ2-1; D gene ambiguous. The CDR3 is 15 amino acids. Trimming left V 5 bases short and J 4 bases short, with 15 bases between. Germline lookup yields CDR1 MNHEY and CDR2 SVGEGT. The CDR3 sequence is CASSPTSPEYNEQFF. The CDR3 nucleotides are TGTGCCAGCAGTCCCACTTCTCCCGAATACAATGAGCAGTTCTTC.

This chain connects TRBV27 to TRBJ2-1, with unresolved D. The germline V gene has CDR1 MNHEY and CDR2 SMNVEV (reference sequence). Trimming shortened V by 5 bases and J by 7 bases, and 9 bases separated the two germline ends. The length of the CDR3 is 12 residues. This CDR3 is CASSERINEQFF. CDR3 DNA sequence: TGTGCCAGCAGTGAGCGTATAAATGAGCAGTTCTTC.

The gene calls are TRBV9 and TRBJ2-1, with a weak D call TRBD2 (6 bases). The CDR3 runs to 13 residues. The V end was cut by 3 bases, the J end by 9 bases, with 13 bases between. The germline V gene has CDR1 SGDLS and CDR2 YYNGEE. CDR3 in amino acids: CASSGSWEAEQFF. CDR3 coding DNA: TGTGCCAGCAGCGGGAGTTGGGAGGCTGAGCAGTTCTTC. The complete variable domain, with remaining parts taken from reference TRBV9 and TRBJ2-1, reads DSGVTQTPKHLITATGQRVTLRCSPRSGDLSVYWYQQSLDQGLQFLIQYYNGEERAKGNILERFSAQQFPDLHSELNLSSLELGDSALYFCASSGSWEAEQFFGPGTRLTVL.

V usage is TRBV7-2 and J usage is TRBJ1-2; the D is unclear. Germline V CDR1 and CDR2: SGHTA, FQGNSA. The CDR3 runs to 12 residues. Trimming shortened V by 5 bases and J by 4 bases, and 8 bases separated the two germline ends. The CDR3 is CASSIGLYGYTF. CDR3 bases: TGTGCCAGCAGCATTGGGCTCTATGGCTACACCTTC.

The chain joins TRBV25-1 to TRBJ1-3; D unresolved. This CDR3 spans 15 amino acids. Per the germline V gene, CDR1 is MGHDK and CDR2 is SYGVNS. Trimming cost V 2 bases and J 0 bases, with 8 bases left between them. CDR3 nucleotide sequence: TGTGCCAGCAGTGAAGTTAGCATCTCTGGAAACACCATATATTTT. Its translation is CASSEVSISGNTIYF.

This rearrangement joins TRBV18 to TRBJ2-7; perhaps D is TRBD1 or TRBD2 (6 bases each). The CDR3 has 15 amino acids. Germline CDR1 is KGHSH and CDR2 is LQKENI. The germline V and J ends were trimmed by 2 bases and 3 bases, with 14 bases remaining between them. In DNA form, the CDR3 reads TGTGCCAGCTCACCAGATGGGGGGCCCCTCTACGAGCAGTACTTC. It translates to CASSPDGGPLYEQYF. Full variable domain (outside the CDR3, taken from reference TRBV18 and TRBJ2-7): NAGVMQNPRHLVRRRGQEARLRCSPMKGHSHVYWYRQLPEEGLKFMVYLQKENIIDESGMPKERFSAEFPKEGPSILRIQQVVRGDSAAYFCASSPDGGPLYEQYFGPGTRLTVT.

The V gene is TRBV5-1, the J gene TRBJ1-2, with 8 bases matching TRBD1. With V trimmed by 0 bases and J by 8 bases, 6 bases remained unmatched. This CDR3 spans 14 amino acids. Germline CDR1 and CDR2: SGHRS and YFSETQ. CDR3 nucleotides: TGCGCCAGCAGCTTGGCCGGGACAGGTTGGGGCTACACCTTC. It encodes CASSLAGTGWGYTF.

The rearrangement uses TRBV11-2 and TRBJ2-4, with unresolved D. This CDR3 has 13 residues. The V and J ends lost 5 bases and 6 bases respectively, with 11 bases between them. CDR1 SGHAT and CDR2 FQNNGV come from the germline V gene. CDR3 protein: CASSDWPINIQYF. For the CDR3, the DNA is TGTGCCAGCAGCGATTGGCCCATAAACATTCAGTACTTC.

The chain is built from TRBV5-1 and TRBJ2-7, with 13 bases aligning to TRBD2. The germline gives CDR1 SGHRS, CDR2 YFSETQ. V gave up 4 bases and J gave up 2 bases; unmatched junction bases: 3. This CDR3 is built from 15 residues. The DNA for the CDR3 is TGCGCCAGCAGCAGGGGACTAGCGGGACCCTACGAGCAGTACTTC. Translating gives CASSRGLAGPYEQYF.

CDR3 DNA sequence: TGTGCCAGTATGGGCACTCGGGTGGGCGGCTACACCTTC. Protein sequence: CASMGTRVGGYTF. The chain joins TRBV19 to TRBJ1-2; D remains unclear. Germline CDR1 LNHDA, CDR2 SQIVND (reference sequence). The V gene lost 7 bases and the J gene lost 8 bases, with 17 bases spanning the gap. The CDR3 is 13 amino acids.

The V gene is TRBV10-3, the J gene TRBJ2-3; D perhaps matches TRBD2 (5 bases). The V end was cut by 7 bases, the J end by 6 bases, with 14 bases between. Germline V lookup: CDR1 ENHRY, CDR2 SYGVKD. The CDR3 is made up of 13 amino acids. The CDR3 DNA reads as TGTGCCATCACCGGCGAGGGATATGATACGCAGTATTTT. This encodes CAITGEGYDTQYF.

The chain joins TRBV7-2 to TRBJ2-1, with D tentatively TRBD2 (6 bases). Germline V gene data show CDR1 as SGHTA and CDR2 as FQGNSA. V was shortened by 1 base and J by 0 bases, with 13 bases between the two germline ends. The CDR3 spans 17 residues. The CDR3 reads CASSLVTGASSYNEQFF. The CDR3 nucleotides are TGTGCCAGCAGCTTAGTGACGGGAGCCAGCTCCTACAATGAGCAGTTCTTC. Using reference TRBV7-2 and TRBJ2-1 for the parts outside the CDR3, the full variable domain is GAGVSQSPSNKVTEKGKDVELRCDPISGHTALYWYRQSLGQGLEFLIYFQGNSAPDKSGLPSDRFSAERTGGSVSTLTIQRTQQEDSAVYLCASSLVTGASSYNEQFFGPGTRLTVL.

Turning to this clone: Other DNA sequences in the same sample also yield this CDR3. The chain employs TRBV18 and TRBJ1-3, with TRBD1 identical over 9 bases. J gave up 0 bases and V 3 bases, and 6 bases lay outside the gene matches. This CDR3 has 17 residues. The germline gives CDR1 KGHSH, CDR2 LQKENI. CDR3 loop: CASSPSPGQGSGNTIYF. CDR3 bases: TGTGCCAGCTCACCTTCCCCGGGACAGGGCTCTGGAAACACCATATATTTT.

The genes are TRBV20-1 and TRBJ2-1; D is perhaps TRBD2 (5 bases). Trimming left V 5 bases short and J 5 bases short, with 22 bases between. CDR3 length: 16 amino acids. The germline CDR1 and CDR2 sequences are DFQATT and SNEGSKA (reference sequence). CDR3 bases: TGCAGTGCTGGTGCCCCCGCCACTCTGAGGGACAATGAGCAGTTCTTC. Its translation is CSAGAPATLRDNEQFF.

The V and J genes are TRBV7-3 and TRBJ2-3; the match to TRBD2 covers 8 bases. The CDR3 spans 16 residues. V lost 2 bases to trimming and J lost 4 bases; unmatched junction nucleotides: 8. CDR1 is SGHTA and CDR2 is FQGTGA in the germline V gene. The CDR3 DNA is TGTGCCAGCAGCTTACGTGGGACTAGGGATTCAGATACGCAGTATTTT. It encodes CASSLRGTRDSDTQYF.

The rearrangement joins TRBV7-9 to TRBJ1-1; maybe TRBD1 (5 bases). V lost 3 bases and J 7 bases, leaving 18 bases between the germline ends. The CDR3 contains 15 residues. The germline gives CDR1 SEHNR, CDR2 FQNEAQ (reference sequence). CDR3 nucleotide sequence: TGTGCCAGCAGCTTGGTTTTGGGGGGTGTAGATGAAGCTTTCTTT. Amino acids: CASSLVLGGVDEAFF.

The V call is TRBV6-5, the J call TRBJ2-1; D call uncertain. CDR1 is MNHEY and CDR2 is SVGAGI in the germline V gene. V was cut by 6 bases and J by 0 bases, with 12 bases left in between. The CDR3 length is 15 residues. The CDR3 sequence is CASSLKDGSYNEQFF. CDR3 nucleotide sequence: TGTGCCAGCAGCCTAAAGGATGGCTCCTACAATGAGCAGTTCTTC.

The CDR3 DNA reads as TGCAGCGTGAGGACGATGAACACTGAAGCTTTCTTT. This encodes CSVRTMNTEAFF. The chain recombines TRBV29-1 with TRBJ1-1; no clear D gene. Germline CDR1 SQVTM, CDR2 ANQGSEA. Trimming cost V 6 bases and J 0 bases, with 8 bases left between them. CDR3 length: 12 residues.

The CDR3 reads CASSPRGEKLFF. CDR3 nucleotide sequence: TGTGCCAGCAGCCCCCGGGGCGAAAAACTGTTTTTT. The chain joins TRBV12-3 or TRBV12-4 to TRBJ1-4, with a weak D call TRBD1 (5 bases). The V end lost 6 bases, the J end lost 8 bases, and 10 bases lay between the germline ends. The CDR3 covers 12 residues.

A single count supports this clone. V and J are TRBV30 and TRBJ1-4; weak D call: TRBD1 (5 bases). The CDR3 sequence is 14 residues long. Per germline, CDR1 GTSNPN and CDR2 SVGIG (reference sequence). V was shortened by 4 bases and J by 7 bases, with 16 bases between the two germline ends. CDR3 in amino acids: CAWKTRGSGEKLFF. The CDR3 region has the DNA TGTGCCTGGAAGACCCGGGGGTCGGGTGAAAAACTGTTTTTT.

V is TRBV20-1 and J is TRBJ1-4; D unclear. Deletions cut 3 bases from V and 4 bases from J, with 9 bases between. The CDR3 consists of 13 residues. Germline CDR1 reads DFQATT; CDR2 reads SNEGSKA (reference sequence). The CDR3 nucleotides read TGCAGTGCTAGTGCGGGAAGTAATGAAAAACTGTTTTTT. It translates to CSASAGSNEKLFF.

This chain uses TRBV5-1 with TRBJ1-6, with a tentative D call TRBD1 (6 bases). V was pared by 4 bases and J by 7 bases, with 15 bases between. The CDR3 length is 15 residues. Germline CDR1 reads SGHRS; CDR2 reads YFSETQ. The CDR3, as DNA: TGCGCCAGCAGCCTTGGGCAGGGGATGAATTCACCCCTCCACTTT. Encoded protein: CASSLGQGMNSPLHF.

This chain joins TRBV28 and TRBJ1-4; 7 bases are shared with TRBD1. The ends lost 1 base at V and 6 bases at J; junction bases unmatched: 5. Per the germline V gene, CDR1 is MDHEN and CDR2 is SYDVKM. CDR3 length: 15 amino acids. CDR3 region: CASSLFRGRYEKLFF. The CDR3 nucleotides read TGTGCCAGCAGTTTATTCAGGGGGAGGTATGAAAAACTGTTTTTT.

This sequence joins TRBV2 and TRBJ1-3; D is perhaps TRBD1 (5 bases). The V end was cut by 1 base, the J end by 3 bases, with 19 bases between. This CDR3 comprises 18 residues. CDR1 is SNHLY and CDR2 is FYNNEI in the germline V gene. CDR3 amino acids: CASSEVTGVRLLGNTIYF. The CDR3 region has the DNA TGTGCCAGCAGTGAAGTAACGGGGGTCCGGCTGCTTGGAAACACCATATATTTT.

The V gene is TRBV3-1 (or the pseudogene TRBV3-2), the J gene TRBJ2-7; D call uncertain. Trimming left V 5 bases short and J 3 bases short, with 8 bases between. Germline V CDR1 and CDR2: LGHDT, YNNKEL (reference sequence). The CDR3 runs 12 residues. DNA for the CDR3: TGTGCCAGCAGCGAAATGTTCTACGAGCAGTACGTC. Protein: CASSEMFYEQYV.

This clone was observed a single time. The chain carries TRBV5-1 and TRBJ2-2, with D perhaps TRBD2 (5 bases). Trimming shortened V by 2 bases and J by 7 bases, and 12 bases separated the two germline ends. The CDR3 has 14 residues. Looked up from germline, CDR1 is SGHRS and CDR2 is YFSETQ. The DNA of the CDR3 is TGCGCCAGCAGCTTAGGAGGTCGGCACGGGGAGCTGTTTTTT. It translates to CASSLGGRHGELFF.

The chain is built from TRBV29-1 and TRBJ2-2, with D unresolved. Trimming took 5 bases from V and 5 from J, leaving 6 bases between them. The CDR3 is made up of 11 amino acids. The germline gives CDR1 SQVTM, CDR2 ANQGSEA. The CDR3 spells CSVHNTGELFF. The CDR3, as DNA: TGCAGCGTTCATAATACCGGGGAGCTGTTTTTT.

This clone was found once. The chain has TRBV3-1 (or the pseudogene TRBV3-2) and TRBJ1-5; 7 bases align to TRBD1. This CDR3 contains 16 residues. Germline loops: CDR1 LGHDT, CDR2 YNNKEL (reference sequence). Trimming removed 4 bases from V and 7 bases from J; junction bases left unmatched: 13. CDR3 in amino acids: CASSPYTTGVGQPQHF. CDR3 in DNA: TGTGCCAGCAGCCCTTATACAACAGGGGTGGGACAGCCCCAGCATTTT.

The rearrangement links TRBV10-3 to TRBJ1-1; D not certain. Germline values: CDR1 ENHRY, CDR2 SYGVKD. The CDR3 spans 14 residues. Trimming took 8 bases from V and 0 from J, leaving 13 bases between them. The CDR3 loop reads CAISDRPMNTEAFF. The CDR3 coding sequence is TGTGCCATCTCAGACCGACCAATGAACACTGAAGCTTTCTTT.

The chain is built from TRBV7-2 and TRBJ1-2; D may be TRBD1 (5 bases). The CDR3 has 14 residues. V shed 3 bases and J shed 4 bases, with 12 bases lying between them. The germline CDR1 and CDR2 sequences are SGHTA and FQGNSA. The CDR3 sequence is CASSFRDAGYGYTF. The CDR3 DNA reads as TGTGCCAGCAGCTTCCGGGACGCAGGCTATGGCTACACCTTC.

Details on this clone: Other DNA sequences in the same sample also yield this CDR3. This chain links TRBV24-1 with TRBJ1-5, with D unresolved. The germline gives CDR1 KGHDR, CDR2 SFDVKD. The CDR3 runs 13 residues. Between the trimmed V and J ends, which lost 1 base and 5 bases, there was a span of 5 bases. Here the CDR3 DNA reads TGTGCCACCAGTGATTTCGGGGATCAGCCCCAGCATTTT. It is translated as CATSDFGDQPQHF.

This clone was detected only once. The chain joins TRBV5-4 to TRBJ2-2; the D gene is possibly TRBD2 (5 bases). CDR1 is SGHNT and CDR2 is YYREEE in the germline V gene (reference sequence). V was cut by 4 bases and J by 5 bases, with 15 bases left in between. The CDR3 runs to 15 residues. The CDR3 protein is CASSLDREITGELFF. As DNA, the CDR3 is TGTGCCAGCAGCCTGGACCGGGAAATTACCGGGGAGCTGTTTTTT.